This T cell receptor (beta chain) derives from a study of regulatory T cells in long-lasting Graves disease. Regarding the study as a whole: Thyroid tissue went unstudied; only peripheral blood was examined.

As for time point: newly diagnosed GD, antithyroid drugs for less than 3 months. The TCR library was made from RNA that had been extracted from PBMCs in TRIzol. All patients originated from an endocrinology department located in Xi'an, China. This clonotype occurred many times. The antigen remains undetermined. The germline gives CDR1 SGHRS, CDR2 YFSETQ. This CDR3 has 15 residues. Trimming cost V 2 bases and J 2 bases; bases outside gene matches: 6. In building TCR beta libraries, iRepertoire HTBI primers were used together with Arm-PCR of CDR3 regions. TCRdb recomputed calls from the multiplex PCR reads with MiXCR, one row per CDR3 protein. The repertoire holds a few hundred thousand distinct CDR3 sequences, with 16% as singletons. The same specimen was also included in a second study, on T cells in Graves' hyperthyroidism and ophthalmopathy. That study reports: Patients counted as stable if ophthalmopathy did not develop within 18 months.

This chain connects TRBV5-1 to TRBJ2-5; 7 bases fit TRBD2. The sequences come from peripheral blood mononuclear cells (PBMCs), collected at new diagnosis, from a patient treated with antithyroid drugs. The source is a man in his forties with Graves disease. CDR3 sequence (DNA): TGCGCCAGCAGCTTAAATCCTAGCGGACAAGAGACCCAGTACTTC. It is translated as CASSLNPSGQETQYF.